The rows below give T cell receptor beta chains drawn from one sample of a study of blood T cell repertoires in COVID-19. The repertoire was sequenced with immunoSEQ multiplex PCR; TCRdb's copy has only in-frame clones and lacks some. The sample holds fewer than 200,000 clones, more than 70% seen once. The sequencing input was peripheral blood. Receptors originate from a woman in her 70s who had recovered from COVID-19. The conserved cysteine and the conserved F or W are not part of the CDR3 here. A D gene is named only where the DNA matches it firmly.

cdr3_aa	d_call	v_call	j_call
ASSLAGLAGGGETQY	TRBD2	TRBV5-1	TRBJ2-5
ASRPLRGTDTQY	.	TRBV7-2	TRBJ2-3
ATSRDLGGRFRYGYT	TRBD1	TRBV15	TRBJ1-2
ASRFGGTEAF	.	TRBV14	TRBJ1-1
ASSPGGLAVGTQY	TRBD2	TRBV9	TRBJ2-5
ASSIQGGYSGNTIY	TRBD1	TRBV19	TRBJ1-3
ASSSNPGTPIGTEAF	.	TRBV7-9	TRBJ1-1
ASSPSRPKGGNQPQH	.	TRBV7-2	TRBJ1-5
ASRSGPDGYT	.	TRBV5-1	TRBJ1-2
ASSFRQGNTGELF	TRBD1	TRBV7-9	TRBJ2-2
ASSERRGAGEQY	.	TRBV2	TRBJ2-7
ASSNSEIMNTEAF	.	TRBV6-5	TRBJ1-1
ASSQDHQGGVNTEAF	.	TRBV14	TRBJ1-1
ASSLEQGQPQH	TRBD1	TRBV5-1	TRBJ1-5
ASSRQNYGYT	.	TRBV19	TRBJ1-2
SGRGGDTEAF	.	TRBV29-1	TRBJ1-1
ASSNVSSGEPNEQF	.	TRBV7-6	TRBJ2-1
ASRQVARLNTQY	.	TRBV28	TRBJ2-3
AISEEQGGYGYT	TRBD1	TRBV10-3	TRBJ1-2
ASSPRTSVGEQF	TRBD2	TRBV11-3	TRBJ2-1
ASSFGPDTQY	.	TRBV28	TRBJ2-3
AISEEPGAQY	.	TRBV10-3	TRBJ2-5
ASSFGGTNQPQH	.	TRBV28	TRBJ1-5
PQQLGQGDYEQY	.	TRBV5-4	TRBJ2-7
ASTTLSAGSQPQH	.	TRBV19	TRBJ1-5
ASRRDRDSNQPQH	TRBD1	TRBV6-5	TRBJ1-5
ASSPWTGGIGKSGNTIY	TRBD1	TRBV2	TRBJ1-3
SVQRGPYNEQF	TRBD2	TRBV29-1	TRBJ2-1
ASRTTAGTTYEQY	.	TRBV28	TRBJ2-7
ASSPHAGEAERAH	.	TRBV18	TRBJ1-6
ASSHRGHLGRKGYGYT	.	TRBV28	TRBJ1-2
ASRLARGTGELF	.	TRBV19	TRBJ2-2
ASSPAQGGYGYT	.	TRBV3-1/TRBV3-2	TRBJ1-2
ASSRDRDTDTQY	TRBD1	TRBV5-1	TRBJ2-3
ASSLWGDEGTEAF	.	TRBV5-1	TRBJ1-1
ASSLDLVREETQY	.	TRBV7-2	TRBJ2-5
ASSLELLQGAFVEQY	TRBD1	TRBV5-5	TRBJ2-7
AISDRVKYGYT	.	TRBV10-3	TRBJ1-2
ASSPYGQGARNQPQH	TRBD1	TRBV6-6	TRBJ1-5
ASSPGTSPRNEQY	TRBD2	TRBV18	TRBJ2-7
ASSPQTGGKGTEAF	.	TRBV18	TRBJ1-1